A selection of T cell receptor beta chains follows, all from one sample in a study of T-cell reconstitution after alpha-beta-depleted transplantation in children. TCRdb analysed the PCR reads with MiXCR anew, one entry per CDR3 protein. The sample has roughly 180,000 distinct CDR3 sequences, approximately 10% seen once. Here the sequenced sample was PBMCs, taken before TCRalphabeta/CD19-depleted stem cell transplant. Every receptor here comes from a boy aged 2 to 9 with acute myeloid leukemia, due to receive a stem cell transplant. Both conserved end residues are trimmed from each CDR3.

TRBJ2-1 | TRBV19 | ASSSTGGHQGEQF
TRBJ1-1 | TRBV20-1 | SARPPGQENTEAF
TRBJ2-5 | TRBV20-1 | SAPRQGQRETQY
TRBJ2-3 | TRBV6-4 | ASSDSHSRSADTQY
TRBJ2-2 | TRBV20-1 | SARKLAGAGELF
TRBJ2-1 | TRBV20-1 | SARGTSGSGNEQF
TRBJ2-5 | TRBV12-3/TRBV12-4 | ASSFSNGMYQETQY
TRBJ1-2 | TRBV5-1 | ASSGDRGHYGYT
TRBJ2-7 | TRBV18 | ASSPPQRDSSYEQY
TRBJ2-3 | TRBV12-3/TRBV12-4 | ASSLPAGTPAADTQY
TRBJ2-1 | TRBV20-1 | SAPRTSGNEQF
TRBJ2-7 | TRBV28 | ASTDQPYEQY
TRBJ1-1 | TRBV20-1 | SASPRRIEAF
TRBJ2-3 | TRBV16 | ASSQWLDFMQY
TRBJ2-1 | TRBV29-1 | SVELQGSRYNEQF
TRBJ2-1 | TRBV28 | ASRPRLAGAKSRYNEQF
TRBJ1-2 | TRBV12-3/TRBV12-4 | ASSPRPGQGPYGYT
TRBJ1-4 | TRBV9 | ASSVEGVDEKLF
TRBJ2-4 | TRBV11-1 | ASSSTHTRVVLD
TRBJ1-2 | TRBV2 | ASSDRRRIDYGYT
TRBJ1-1 | TRBV20-1 | SARSADTEAF
TRBJ1-5 | TRBV7-9 | ASSEGGLQPQH
TRBJ2-2 | TRBV3-1 | ASSQRSPPGELF
TRBJ1-1 | TRBV12-3/TRBV12-4 | ASSFGTGLEAF
TRBJ1-1 | TRBV4-1 | ASSQEAANTEAF
TRBJ2-5 | TRBV12-3/TRBV12-4 | AISRLTELAAPEETQY
TRBJ2-5 | TRBV5-1 | ASSFIGLQETQY
TRBJ1-1 | TRBV6-1 | ASSQRTENTEAF
TRBJ2-1 | TRBV4-1 | ASSQDSGGGQF
TRBJ2-3 | TRBV28 | ASKRTALGNTQY
TRBJ1-6 | TRBV12-3/TRBV12-4 | ASRPEGDSPLH
TRBJ1-6 | TRBV19 | ASASGTGGSPLH
TRBJ1-1 | TRBV29-1 | SVPGQGTNTEAF
TRBJ2-2 | TRBV6-1 | ASSPTSGRAVAGELF
TRBJ1-2 | TRBV5-5 | ASRPDVDYGYT
TRBJ1-1 | TRBV12-3/TRBV12-4 | ASSLARDEAF
TRBJ2-2 | TRBV3-1 | ASSPTNRELF
TRBJ2-1 | TRBV4-1 | ASSQESVSATRGQKSF
TRBJ2-3 | TRBV5-1 | ASSWSGGSRTDTQY
TRBJ2-5 | TRBV7-7 | ASSLGTGQETQY
TRBJ2-7 | TRBV6-5 | ASSLLAGDSGQY
TRBJ1-6 | TRBV28 | ASSLLSFRTGYSPLH
TRBJ1-1 | TRBV6-5 | ASSPSWPGTEAF
TRBJ1-4 | TRBV15 | ATSRAPTGDEKLF
TRBJ2-3 | TRBV12-3/TRBV12-4 | ASSSADRGGAVDTQY
TRBJ2-5 | TRBV11-2 | ASSLTGGGQETQY
TRBJ1-5 | TRBV12-3/TRBV12-4 | ASSAGDRPMGNQPQH
TRBJ1-3 | TRBV15 | ATSKQGDYAGNTIY
TRBJ2-5 | TRBV14 | ASSPWTGLWETQY
TRBJ2-3 | TRBV20-1 | SASTGYIPDTQY
TRBJ2-7 | TRBV12-3/TRBV12-4 | ASSLGGSSYEQS
TRBJ2-2 | TRBV4-1 | ASAGSRGAGGELF
TRBJ2-5 | TRBV12-3/TRBV12-4 | ASSSWTAHQETQY
TRBJ2-5 | TRBV4-2 | ASSQDGAQY
TRBJ2-1 | TRBV5-1 | ASSPRTSGRFHEQF
TRBJ2-5 | TRBV2 | ASSEATGRFETQY
TRBJ2-2 | TRBV5-1 | ASSPELGNTGELF
TRBJ2-7 | TRBV2 | ASIGLLEQY
TRBJ2-2 | TRBV6-1 | ASSTSGNTGELF
TRBJ2-2 | TRBV12-3/TRBV12-4 | ASRNRHSGELF